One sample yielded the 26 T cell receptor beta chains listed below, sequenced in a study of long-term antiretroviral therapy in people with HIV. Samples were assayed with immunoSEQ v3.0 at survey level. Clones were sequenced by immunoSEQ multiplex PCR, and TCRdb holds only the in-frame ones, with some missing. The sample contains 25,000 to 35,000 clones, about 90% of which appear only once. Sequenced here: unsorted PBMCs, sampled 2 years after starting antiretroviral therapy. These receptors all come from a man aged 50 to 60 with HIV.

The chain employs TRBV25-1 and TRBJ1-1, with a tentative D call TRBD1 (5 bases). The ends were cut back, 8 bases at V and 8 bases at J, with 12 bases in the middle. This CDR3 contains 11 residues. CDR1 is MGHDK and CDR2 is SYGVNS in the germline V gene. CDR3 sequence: CASGIGTEAFF. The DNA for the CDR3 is TGTGCCAGCGGAATTGGGACGGAAGCTTTCTTT.

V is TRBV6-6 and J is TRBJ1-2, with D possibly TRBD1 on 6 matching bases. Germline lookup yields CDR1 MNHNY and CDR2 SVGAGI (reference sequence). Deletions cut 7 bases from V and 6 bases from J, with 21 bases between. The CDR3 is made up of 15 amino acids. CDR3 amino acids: CASTSFVTGLDGYTF. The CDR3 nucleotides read TGTGCCAGCACCTCATTTGTGACAGGTTTGGATGGCTACACCTTC.

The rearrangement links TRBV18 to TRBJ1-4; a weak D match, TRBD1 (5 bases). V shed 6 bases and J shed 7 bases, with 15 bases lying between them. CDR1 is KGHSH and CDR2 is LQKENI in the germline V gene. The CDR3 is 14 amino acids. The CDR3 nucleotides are TGTGCCAGCTCTCCAGGGAAAGAACGTGAAAAACTGTTTTTT. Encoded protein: CASSPGKEREKLFF. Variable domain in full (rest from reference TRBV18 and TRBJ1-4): NAGVMQNPRHLVRRRGQEARLRCSPMKGHSHVYWYRQLPEEGLKFMVYLQKENIIDESGMPKERFSAEFPKEGPSILRIQQVVRGDSAAYFCASSPGKEREKLFFGSGTQLSVL.

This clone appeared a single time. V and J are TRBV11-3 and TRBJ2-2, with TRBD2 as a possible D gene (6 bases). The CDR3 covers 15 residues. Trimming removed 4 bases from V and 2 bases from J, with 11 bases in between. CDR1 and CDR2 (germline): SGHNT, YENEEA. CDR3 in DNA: TGTGCCAGCAGCTCATACGGGGGTAACACCGGGGAGCTGTTTTTT. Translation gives CASSSYGGNTGELFF. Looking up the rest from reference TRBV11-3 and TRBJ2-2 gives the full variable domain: EAGVVQSPRYKIIEKKQPVAFWCNPISGHNTLYWYLQNLGQGPELLIRYENEEAVDDSQLPKDRFSAERLKGVDSTLKIQPAELGDSAVYLCASSSYGGNTGELFFGEGSRLTVL.

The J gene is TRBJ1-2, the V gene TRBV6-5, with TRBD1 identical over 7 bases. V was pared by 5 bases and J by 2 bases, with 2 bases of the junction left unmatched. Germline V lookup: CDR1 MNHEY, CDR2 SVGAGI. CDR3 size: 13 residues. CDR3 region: CASSQDRNYGYTF. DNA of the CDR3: TGTGCCAGCAGTCAGGACAGGAACTATGGCTACACCTTC.

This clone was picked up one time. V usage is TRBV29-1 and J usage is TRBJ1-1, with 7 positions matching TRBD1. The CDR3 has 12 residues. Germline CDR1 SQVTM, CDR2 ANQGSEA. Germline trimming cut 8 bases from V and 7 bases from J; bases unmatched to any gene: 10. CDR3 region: CSLLTGNGEAFF. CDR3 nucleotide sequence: TGCAGCCTCTTGACAGGGAACGGTGAAGCTTTCTTT.

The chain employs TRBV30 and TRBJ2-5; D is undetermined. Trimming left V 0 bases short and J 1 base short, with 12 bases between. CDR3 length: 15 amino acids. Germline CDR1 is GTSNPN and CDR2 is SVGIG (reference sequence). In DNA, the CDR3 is TGTGCCTGGAGTGTATTATCCCTGTCCCAAGAGACCCAGTACTTC. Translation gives CAWSVLSLSQETQYF.

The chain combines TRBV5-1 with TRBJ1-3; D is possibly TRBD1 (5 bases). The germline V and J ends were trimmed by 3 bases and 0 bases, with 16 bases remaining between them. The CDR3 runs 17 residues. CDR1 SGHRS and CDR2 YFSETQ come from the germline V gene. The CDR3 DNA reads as TGCGCCAGCAGCTCGGGGGGTCCCGCTCACTCTGGAAACACCATATATTTT. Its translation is CASSSGGPAHSGNTIYF.

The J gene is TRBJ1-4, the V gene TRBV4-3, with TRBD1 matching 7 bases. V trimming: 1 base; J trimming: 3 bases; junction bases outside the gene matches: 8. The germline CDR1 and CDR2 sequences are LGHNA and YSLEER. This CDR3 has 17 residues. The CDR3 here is CASSQGPRTGANEKLFF. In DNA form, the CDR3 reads TGCGCCAGCAGCCAAGGCCCGAGGACAGGCGCTAATGAAAAACTGTTTTTT.

DNA of the CDR3: TGTGCCAGCAGAGGTTTTAACACTGAAGCTTTCTTT. Encoded protein: CASRGFNTEAFF. J is TRBJ1-1 and V is TRBV28; D ambiguous. Germline loops: CDR1 MDHEN, CDR2 SYDVKM. Between the trimmed V and J ends, which lost 6 bases and 2 bases, there was a span of 7 bases. The CDR3 contains 12 residues.

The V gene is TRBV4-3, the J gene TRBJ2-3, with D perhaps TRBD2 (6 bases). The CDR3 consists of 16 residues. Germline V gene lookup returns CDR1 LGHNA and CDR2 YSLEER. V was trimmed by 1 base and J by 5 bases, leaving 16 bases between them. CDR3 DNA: TGCGCCAGCAGCCAAGTTAGCGGCGTCTTCGGAGATACGCAGTATTTT. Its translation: CASSQVSGVFGDTQYF.

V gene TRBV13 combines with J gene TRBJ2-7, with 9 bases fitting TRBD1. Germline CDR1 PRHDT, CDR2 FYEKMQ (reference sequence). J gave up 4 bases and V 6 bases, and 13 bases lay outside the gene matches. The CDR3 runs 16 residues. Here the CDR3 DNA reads TGTGCCAGCAGTTCCGCCCTCGGACAGGGGAAATACGAGCAGTACTTC. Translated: CASSSALGQGKYEQYF.

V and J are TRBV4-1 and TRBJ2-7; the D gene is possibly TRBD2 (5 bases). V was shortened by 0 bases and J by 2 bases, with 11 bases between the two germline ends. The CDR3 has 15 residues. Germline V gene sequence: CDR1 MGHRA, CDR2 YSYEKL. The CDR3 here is CASSQEAVSTYEQYF. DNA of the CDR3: TGCGCCAGCAGCCAAGAAGCGGTTAGCACCTACGAGCAGTACTTC.

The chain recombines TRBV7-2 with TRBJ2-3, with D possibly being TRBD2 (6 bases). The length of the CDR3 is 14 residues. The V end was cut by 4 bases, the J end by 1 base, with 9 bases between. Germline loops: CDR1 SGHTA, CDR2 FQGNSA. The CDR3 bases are TGTGCCAGCAGCTGGGGGACTCGCACAGATACGCAGTATTTT. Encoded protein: CASSWGTRTDTQYF.

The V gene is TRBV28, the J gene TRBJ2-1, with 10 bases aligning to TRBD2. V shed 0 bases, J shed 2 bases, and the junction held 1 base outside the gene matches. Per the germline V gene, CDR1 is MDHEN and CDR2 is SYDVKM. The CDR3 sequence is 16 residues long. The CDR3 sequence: CASSLWGTSAYNEQFF. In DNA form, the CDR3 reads TGTGCCAGCAGTTTATGGGGGACTAGCGCCTACAATGAGCAGTTCTTC.

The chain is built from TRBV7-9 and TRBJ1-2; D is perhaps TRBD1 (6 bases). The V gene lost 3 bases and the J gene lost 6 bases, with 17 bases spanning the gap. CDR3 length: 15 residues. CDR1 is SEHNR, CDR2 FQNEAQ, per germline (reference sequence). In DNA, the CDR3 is TGTGCCAGCAGCTTGGCCTCAGGGGATTCGCATGGCTACACCTTC. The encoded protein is CASSLASGDSHGYTF.

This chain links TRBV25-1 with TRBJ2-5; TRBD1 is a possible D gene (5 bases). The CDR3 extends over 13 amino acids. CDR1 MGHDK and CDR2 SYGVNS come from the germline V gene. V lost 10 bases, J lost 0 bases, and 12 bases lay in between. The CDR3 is CATHDRYQETQYF. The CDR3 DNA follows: TGTGCCACCCACGACAGATACCAAGAGACCCAGTACTTC.

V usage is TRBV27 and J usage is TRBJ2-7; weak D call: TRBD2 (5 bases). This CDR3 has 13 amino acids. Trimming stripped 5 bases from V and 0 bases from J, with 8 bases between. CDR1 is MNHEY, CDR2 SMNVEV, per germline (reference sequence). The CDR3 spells CASSGGPSYEQYF. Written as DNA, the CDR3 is TGTGCCAGCAGTGGCGGGCCCTCCTACGAGCAGTACTTC.

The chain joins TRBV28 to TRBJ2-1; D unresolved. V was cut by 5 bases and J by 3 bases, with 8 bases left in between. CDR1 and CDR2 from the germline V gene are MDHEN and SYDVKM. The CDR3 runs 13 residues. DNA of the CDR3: TGTGCCAGCAGTCTCACCCGCTACAATGAGCAGTTCTTC. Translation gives CASSLTRYNEQFF.

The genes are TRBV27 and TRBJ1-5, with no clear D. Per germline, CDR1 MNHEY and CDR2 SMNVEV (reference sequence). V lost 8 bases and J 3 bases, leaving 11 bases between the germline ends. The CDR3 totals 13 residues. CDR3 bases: TGTGCCAGCCGGTTAGTCCCCAATCAGCCCCAGCATTTT. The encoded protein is CASRLVPNQPQHF.

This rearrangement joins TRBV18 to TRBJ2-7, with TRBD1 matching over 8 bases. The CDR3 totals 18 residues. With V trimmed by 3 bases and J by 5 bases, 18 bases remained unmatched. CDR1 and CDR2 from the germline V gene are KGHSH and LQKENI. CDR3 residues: CASSPPWSFDRGGHEQYF. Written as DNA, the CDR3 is TGTGCCAGCTCACCTCCGTGGAGCTTCGACAGGGGAGGCCACGAGCAGTACTTC.

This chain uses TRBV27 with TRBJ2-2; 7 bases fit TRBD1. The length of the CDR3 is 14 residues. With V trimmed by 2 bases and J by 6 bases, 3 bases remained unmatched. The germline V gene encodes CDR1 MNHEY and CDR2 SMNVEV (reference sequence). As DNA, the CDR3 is TGTGCCAGCAGTTTACGACAGGGACCCGGGGAGCTGTTTTTT. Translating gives CASSLRQGPGELFF.

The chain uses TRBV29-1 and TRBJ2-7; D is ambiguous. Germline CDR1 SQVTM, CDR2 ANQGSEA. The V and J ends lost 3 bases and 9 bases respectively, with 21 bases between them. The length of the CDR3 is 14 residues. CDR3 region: CSVDYGEALGRQYF. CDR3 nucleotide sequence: TGCAGCGTTGATTATGGCGAGGCCCTAGGGCGGCAGTACTTC.

The CDR3 sequence: CASSPYPGQPQHF. The CDR3 DNA reads as TGTGCCAGCAGCCCATACCCGGGTCAGCCCCAGCATTTT. The gene calls are TRBV5-5 and TRBJ1-5; no clear D. V lost 4 bases and J 6 bases, leaving 11 bases between the germline ends. This CDR3 is 13 amino acids long. Germline lookup yields CDR1 SGHKS and CDR2 YYEKEE (reference sequence).

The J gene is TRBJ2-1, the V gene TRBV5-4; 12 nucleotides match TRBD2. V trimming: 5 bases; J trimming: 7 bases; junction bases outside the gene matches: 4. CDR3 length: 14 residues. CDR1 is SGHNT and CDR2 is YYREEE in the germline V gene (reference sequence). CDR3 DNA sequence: TGTGCCAGCAGGCTAGCGGGGGGGCGAAATGAGCAGTTCTTC. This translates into CASRLAGGRNEQFF.

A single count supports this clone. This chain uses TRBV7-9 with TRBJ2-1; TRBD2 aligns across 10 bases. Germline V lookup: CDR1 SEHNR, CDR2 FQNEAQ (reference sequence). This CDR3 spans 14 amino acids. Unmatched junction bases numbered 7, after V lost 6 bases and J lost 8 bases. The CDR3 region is CASRSSGGGDEQFF. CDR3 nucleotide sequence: TGTGCCAGCAGATCTAGCGGGGGAGGAGATGAGCAGTTCTTC. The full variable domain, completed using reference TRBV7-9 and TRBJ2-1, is DTGVSQNPRHKITKRGQNVTFRCDPISEHNRLYWYRQTLGQGPEFLTYFQNEAQLEKSRLLSDRFSAERPKGSFSTLEIQRTEQGDSAMYLCASRSSGGGDEQFFGPGTRLTVL.